A single sample is the source of the 30 T cell receptor beta chains below, sequenced in a study of molecular identifiers for immune sequencing clone quantification. TCRdb itself ran the PCR reads through MiXCR, one entry per CDR3 protein. Seen here are 85,000 to 95,000 distinct CDR3 sequences, around 19% observed once, and the top ten hold 0.7% to 0.95%. The material sequenced was naive CD8+ T cells from blood, with Jurkat cell RNA spiked in. As to subset: FACS-sorted CD8+CD4-CCR7+CD45RA+ naive T cells. The receptor set was obtained from a human donor in good health. Some libraries in this study had Jurkat cell RNA spiked in.

Ten or more counts support this clonotype. The junction differs from germline at one of its ends, possibly a read error. The chain combines TRBV7-7 with TRBJ2-3; 7 nucleotides match TRBD1. The CDR3 has 14 residues. Per germline, CDR1 SSHAT and CDR2 FNYEAQ (reference sequence). CDR3: CASSLGTGTDTQYF. The CDR3 region has the DNA TGTGCTAGCAGCTTGGGGACAGGCACAGATACGCAGTATTTT.

The CDR3 is CASTRIFQGGTEAFF. The CDR3 DNA follows: TGTGCCAGCACCCGAATTTTCCAGGGGGGCACTGAAGCTTTCTTT. The chain couples TRBV28 to TRBJ1-1, with 7 nucleotides matching TRBD1. This CDR3 region has 15 residues. CDR1 is MDHEN, CDR2 SYDVKM, per germline. The V segment lost 7 bases and the J segment 4 bases; nucleotides outside the gene matches: 12.

The CDR3 sequence is CASSLVAGVRSAGELFF. The DNA for the CDR3 is TGTGCCAGCAGCCTAGTTGCGGGAGTACGCTCGGCCGGGGAGCTGTTTTTT. The rearrangement uses TRBV5-4 and TRBJ2-2; 7 bases are shared with TRBD2. Trimming cost V 4 bases and J 6 bases; bases outside gene matches: 15. CDR3 length: 17 residues. Germline CDR1 is SGHNT and CDR2 is YYREEE (reference sequence). Using reference TRBV5-4 and TRBJ2-2 for the parts outside the CDR3, the full variable domain is ETGVTQSPTHLIKTRGQQVTLRCSSQSGHNTVSWYQQALGQGPQFIFQYYREEENGRGNFPPRFSGLQFPNYSSELNVNALELDDSALYLCASSLVAGVRSAGELFFGEGSRLTVL.

This clonotype was observed at least ten times. The chain couples TRBV15 to TRBJ2-1; TRBD1 matches at 9 bases. The CDR3 is 15 residues long. V shed 4 bases, J shed 7 bases, and the junction held 8 bases outside the gene matches. Germline CDR1 reads LNHNV; CDR2 reads YYDKDF (reference sequence). Written as DNA, the CDR3 is TGTGCCACCAGCACAGACAGGGGGGTCGGGAATGAGCAGTTCTTC. It translates to CATSTDRGVGNEQFF.

This clonotype was seen a handful of times. Just one base apart from a much larger clone, this may be a read error. The genes are TRBV27 and TRBJ2-7; maybe TRBD1 (6 bases). This CDR3 contains 13 residues. The germline CDR1 and CDR2 sequences are MNHEY and SMNVEV (reference sequence). The CDR3 loop is CAGSLQGRYEQYF. CDR3 nucleotides: TGTGCCGGCAGTTTACAGGGAAGGTACGAGCAGTACTTC.

Concerning this clonotype itself: The junction departs from the called germline gene at one end, perhaps through a read error. The chain has TRBV12-3 or TRBV12-4 and TRBJ2-5, with a weak D call TRBD1 (7 bases). This CDR3 is built from 14 residues. CDR3 region: CASRPGGFAETRYF. CDR3 sequence (DNA): TGTGCCAGCAGACCAGGGGGGTTTGCGGAGACCCGGTACTTC.

Many counts were recorded for this clonotype. The chain uses TRBV9 and TRBJ1-1, with 8 positions matching TRBD1. With 1 base clipped from V and 2 bases from J, the junction kept 1 base outside the gene matches. This CDR3 contains 14 residues. Germline V gene lookup returns CDR1 SGDLS and CDR2 YYNGEE. The CDR3 reads CASSVQGANTEAFF. CDR3 in DNA: TGTGCCAGCAGCGTACAGGGGGCTAACACTGAAGCTTTCTTT.

The table lists this clonotype with many counts. V gene TRBV20-1 combines with J gene TRBJ2-1; 12 bases agree with TRBD1. The CDR3 sequence is 13 residues long. The ends lost 5 bases at V and 7 bases at J; junction bases unmatched: 3. Germline CDR1 is DFQATT and CDR2 is SNEGSKA (reference sequence). The CDR3 spells CSAPGQGANEQFF. Here the CDR3 DNA reads TGCAGTGCTCCGGGACAGGGGGCTAATGAGCAGTTCTTC.

There are many counts of this clonotype. This chain links TRBV29-1 with TRBJ2-2; no clear D gene. V dropped 5 bases and J dropped 0 bases, with 7 bases sitting between them. This CDR3 is 13 amino acids long. Germline-derived CDR1 and CDR2 are SQVTM and ANQGSEA. The CDR3 here is CSVSTSNTGELFF. The CDR3 DNA is TGCAGCGTTTCGACTTCGAACACCGGGGAGCTGTTTTTT.

At least ten counts were recorded for this clonotype. This chain uses TRBV11-1 with TRBJ2-7, with a tentative D call TRBD1 (6 bases). The V end lost 4 bases, the J end lost 3 bases, and 10 bases lay between the germline ends. CDR3 size: 13 residues. Per the germline V gene, CDR1 is SGHAT and CDR2 is FQDESV (reference sequence). CDR3 in DNA: TGTGCCAGCAGCTCGTCACAGGGCTACGAGCAGTACTTC. It translates to CASSSSQGYEQYF.

This clonotype came up many times. The chain has TRBV20-1 and TRBJ1-4; no clear D. The germline V gene has CDR1 DFQATT and CDR2 SNEGSKA (reference sequence). This CDR3 is built from 14 residues. V was shortened by 0 bases and J by 8 bases, with 13 bases between the two germline ends. The CDR3 DNA sequence: TGCAGTGCTAGAGATACGGGTCGAGAAGAAAAACTGTTTTTT. Translating it yields CSARDTGREEKLFF.

This clonotype was found many times. J is TRBJ2-7 and V is TRBV16, with 10 bases matching TRBD1. The CDR3 is made up of 15 amino acids. CDR1 and CDR2 (germline): KGHSY, FQNENV. Losses at the gene ends were 2 bases for V and 1 base for J; bases not matched to a gene: 2. CDR3 amino acids: CASSQPGQGSYEQYF. In DNA, the CDR3 is TGTGCCAGCAGCCAACCGGGACAGGGGTCCTACGAGCAGTACTTC.

This clonotype was recorded many times. The rearrangement uses TRBV6-1 and TRBJ2-5; 8 nucleotides match TRBD1. This CDR3 spans 12 amino acids. Germline CDR1 and CDR2: MNHNS and SASEGT. J gave up 9 bases and V 3 bases, and 3 bases lay outside the gene matches. This CDR3 is CASSDQDRAQYF. In DNA form, the CDR3 reads TGTGCCAGCAGTGACCAGGACAGGGCCCAGTACTTC.

This clonotype was observed many times. This rearrangement joins TRBV29-1 to TRBJ2-1; no definite D call. The CDR3 has 13 amino acids. Germline V gene lookup returns CDR1 SQVTM and CDR2 ANQGSEA. With 4 bases removed from V and 8 bases from J, the gap between germline ends came to 15 bases. CDR3 nucleotide sequence: TGCAGCGTTGCAGGCCCTCATGGAGATGAGCAGTTCTTC. It codes for CSVAGPHGDEQFF.

Many counts were recorded for this clonotype. The chain links TRBV7-8 to TRBJ1-1, with 7 positions matching TRBD1. The junction had 10 bases not matched to a gene; V was cut back by 4 bases and J by 5 bases. Per the germline V gene, CDR1 is SGHVS and CDR2 is FQNEAQ. This CDR3 comprises 15 residues. The CDR3 DNA sequence: TGTGCCAGCAGCTCCGACCGACAGGGCTGGACTGAAGCTTTCTTT. Translation gives CASSSDRQGWTEAFF.

To note about this clonotype: With a much larger clone just one base away, this may be a read error. The CDR3 nucleotides read TGTGCTAGTGGTTTGGTAGGGTGGGGAGGCCTCACAGATACGCAGTATTTT. Its translation: CASGLVGWGGLTDTQYF. V usage is TRBV12-5 and J usage is TRBJ2-3, with D possibly TRBD2 on 6 matching bases. This CDR3 comprises 17 residues. With 0 bases removed from V and 2 bases from J, the gap between germline ends came to 15 bases. Germline CDR1 LGHNT, CDR2 FRNRAP.

Notes on this clonotype: A much larger clonotype is one base distant, so this may be a read error. This CDR3 fails to terminate in the conserved phenylalanine or tryptophan, so it likely reflects a read error. V usage is TRBV2 and J usage is TRBJ2-7, with 7 bases identical to TRBD2. CDR3 length: 13 residues. Looked up from germline, CDR1 is SNHLY and CDR2 is FYNNEI. The V and J ends lost 10 bases and 4 bases, in that order; junction bases with no gene match: 10. DNA of the CDR3: TGTGCCATCCGGACTAGGCCCTCTTACGAGCAGTACCTC. It specifies CAIRTRPSYEQYL.

This clonotype was counted at least ten times. The chain combines TRBV27 with TRBJ2-2; TRBD2 is a possible D gene (7 bases). V was cut by 5 bases and J by 1 base, with 14 bases left in between. Germline V gives CDR1 MNHEY, CDR2 SMNVEV (reference sequence). The CDR3 is 16 amino acids. Here the CDR3 reads CASSGGGGGNTGELFF. In DNA form, the CDR3 reads TGTGCCAGCAGTGGGGGGGGCGGCGGGAACACCGGGGAGCTGTTTTTT.

J is TRBJ2-6 and V is TRBV27, with 9 bases aligning to TRBD1. The CDR3 is 21 amino acids. CDR1 and CDR2 from the germline V gene are MNHEY and SMNVEV (reference sequence). The trim removed 4 bases at V and 0 bases at J, leaving 16 bases unmatched. CDR3 loop: CASSSNSQRGQGNSGANVLTF. As DNA, the CDR3 is TGTGCCAGCAGTTCAAATTCCCAAAGGGGACAGGGCAACTCTGGGGCCAACGTCCTGACTTTC.

This clonotype showed up many times. The CDR3 here is CASSGHTNTGELFF. The CDR3 DNA follows: TGTGCCAGCAGCGGTCATACGAACACCGGGGAGCTGTTTTTT. The J gene is TRBJ2-2, the V gene TRBV9; D unclear. Trimming removed 3 bases from V and 0 bases from J, with 6 bases in between. Germline assignment: CDR1 SGDLS and CDR2 YYNGEE. The CDR3 is 14 residues long.

There are many counts of this clonotype. The rearrangement joins TRBV10-3 to TRBJ2-5, with TRBD1 matching 9 bases. Germline V gene sequence: CDR1 ENHRY, CDR2 SYGVKD. The trim removed 2 bases at V and 2 bases at J, leaving 6 bases unmatched. This CDR3 spans 16 amino acids. The CDR3, as DNA: TGTGCCATCAGTGAGCCGGGGACAGGGCATCAAGAGACCCAGTACTTC. Its translation is CAISEPGTGHQETQYF.

This clonotype appeared many times. The CDR3 nucleotides read TGCGCCAGCAGCCAAGGGCGGGAGTCCTCCTACGAGCAGTACTTC. It encodes CASSQGRESSYEQYF. The rearrangement uses TRBV4-3 and TRBJ2-7, with 7 bases identical to TRBD2. The CDR3 totals 15 residues. Germline V CDR1 and CDR2: LGHNA, YSLEER. J lost 0 bases, V lost 1 base, and 3 bases had no gene match.

This clonotype was recorded at least ten times. V and J are TRBV7-8 and TRBJ1-1, with D possibly being TRBD1 (6 bases). From germline, CDR1 is SGHVS and CDR2 FQNEAQ. Deletions cut 5 bases from V and 3 bases from J, with 16 bases between. The CDR3 sequence is 15 residues long. This CDR3 is CASSAGQRAHTEAFF. The CDR3, as DNA: TGTGCCAGCAGCGCCGGACAGCGAGCCCACACTGAAGCTTTCTTT.

This clonotype was detected ten times or more. The chain has TRBV7-9 and TRBJ2-7; 13 bases fit TRBD2. Losses at the gene ends were 7 bases for V and 3 bases for J; bases not matched to a gene: 6. This CDR3 has 15 amino acids. Germline V gene lookup returns CDR1 SEHNR and CDR2 FQNEAQ (reference sequence). The CDR3 region has the DNA TGTGCCAGCACCATCGGACTAGCGGGAGTCTACGAGCAGTACTTC. It encodes CASTIGLAGVYEQYF.

A remark on this clonotype: A clone one base away is much larger, so this may be a read error. The V call is TRBV29-1, the J call TRBJ2-1; TRBD1 might be the D (6 bases). V was clipped by 3 bases and J by 2 bases, with 14 bases between them. Germline V CDR1 and CDR2: SQVTM, ANQGSEA. CDR3 length: 15 amino acids. CDR3 sequence reads: CSVEGDNGTYNEQFF. The CDR3 DNA reads TGCAGCGTTGAGGGGGACAACGGCACCTACAATGAGCAGTTCTTC.

Remarks on this clonotype: A read error may be the cause here, since a much bigger clone is one base away. CDR3 in amino acids: CPSSFEGYEQYF. CDR3 nucleotides: TGTCCCAGCAGTTTCGAGGGCTACGAGCAGTACTTC. The chain has TRBV6-2 or TRBV6-3 and TRBJ2-7; TRBD2 might be the D (5 bases). Germline V gene sequence: CDR1 MNHEY, CDR2 SVGEGT. This CDR3 has 12 amino acids.

This clonotype was seen many times. V usage is TRBV4-1 and J usage is TRBJ2-3; the match to TRBD2 covers 14 bases. CDR1 is MGHRA and CDR2 is YSYEKL in the germline V gene. V shed 2 bases and J 8 bases; nucleotides not matched to a gene: 12. CDR3 size: 18 residues. The CDR3, as DNA: TGCGCCAGCAGCCAACAGACTTCCGTGACTAGCGGGGGGGGTACGCAGTATTTT. This encodes CASSQQTSVTSGGGTQYF.

The sample holds a few counts of this clonotype. The chain couples TRBV4-1 to TRBJ1-3; D perhaps matches TRBD1 (6 bases). This CDR3 comprises 15 residues. CDR1 and CDR2 (germline): MGHRA, YSYEKL. The ends were cut back, 0 bases at V and 4 bases at J, with 10 bases in the middle. The CDR3 region is CASSQDRGPGNTIYF. As DNA, the CDR3 is TGCGCCAGCAGCCAAGACAGGGGTCCAGGAAACACCATATATTTT.

This clonotype came up many times. The chain employs TRBV27 and TRBJ1-5; D gene ambiguous. From germline, CDR1 is MNHEY and CDR2 SMNVEV (reference sequence). The length of the CDR3 is 14 residues. Trimming took off 1 base at V and 9 bases at J, with 13 bases between the two ends. The CDR3 DNA is TGTGCCAGCAGTTTATTGGCGGGGAAAGGGCCCCAGCATTTT. Its translation is CASSLLAGKGPQHF.

This clonotype was observed many times. The J gene is TRBJ2-6, the V gene TRBV12-3 or TRBV12-4; D is undetermined. V lost 8 bases and J 0 bases, leaving 5 bases between the germline ends. The CDR3 runs 13 residues. The CDR3 loop reads CASGASGANVLTF. The CDR3 nucleotides are TGTGCCAGCGGCGCCTCTGGGGCCAACGTCCTGACTTTC.